This TCR beta chain was observed in a study of blood T cell repertoires in COVID-19. Profiled with immunoSEQ multiplex PCR; TCRdb holds only in-frame clones, not every one. This table has fewer than 250,000 clones, 85% to 90% appearing once. This CDR3 is built from 19 residues. V trimming: 5 bases; J trimming: 2 bases; junction bases outside the gene matches: 19. The V gene's germline CDR1 is SEHNR and CDR2 FQNEAQ (reference sequence). This sequence joins TRBV7-9 and TRBJ1-1; 8 bases line up with TRBD1. Sequencing was performed on peripheral blood. This receptor was taken from a man between 60 and 75 years old with acute or convalescent COVID-19. CDR3 sequence (DNA): TGTGCCAGCAGCCCTAGGGGCCAGGGGGCGGCGAACCAAAACACTGAAGCTTTCTTT. It yields the protein CASSPRGQGAANQNTEAFF.